This T cell receptor (beta chain) came from a study of cytomegalovirus exposure and HLA in healthy donors. This CDR3 comprises 14 residues. The V end lost 5 bases, the J end lost 8 bases, and 18 bases lay between the germline ends. CDR1 SGHTA and CDR2 FQGNSA come from the germline V gene. The PCR used 60 Vbeta and 13 Jbeta primers. The method was immunoSEQ multiplex PCR; TCRdb's version includes in-frame clones alone and lacks a portion of them. The table shows some 200,000 clones, with 70% to 85% occurring only once. The sequence was collected from a boy younger than 10 in good health and CMV-seronegative. V is TRBV7-2 and J is TRBJ1-2; D might be TRBD1 (5 bases). Material: PBMCs. The DNA of the CDR3 is TGTGCCAGCAGCGCGGGACCGGCTTCGGGGGGCTACACCTTC. Its protein is CASSAGPASGGYTF. The variable domain in full, completed from reference TRBV7-2 and TRBJ1-2, reads GAGVSQSPSNKVTEKGKDVELRCDPISGHTALYWYRQSLGQGLEFLIYFQGNSAPDKSGLPSDRFSAERTGGSVSTLTIQRTQQEDSAVYLCASSAGPASGGYTFGSGTRLTVV.